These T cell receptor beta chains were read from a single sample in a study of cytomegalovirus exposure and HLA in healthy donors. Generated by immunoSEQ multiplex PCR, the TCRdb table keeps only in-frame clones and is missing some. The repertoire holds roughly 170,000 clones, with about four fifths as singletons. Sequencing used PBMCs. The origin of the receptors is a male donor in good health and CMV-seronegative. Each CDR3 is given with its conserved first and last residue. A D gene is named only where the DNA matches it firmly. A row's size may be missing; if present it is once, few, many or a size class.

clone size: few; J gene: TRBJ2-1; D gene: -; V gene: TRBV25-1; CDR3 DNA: TGTGCCAGCATTGGGGCGGGAACCTACAATGAGCAGTTCTTC; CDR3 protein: CASIGAGTYNEQFF
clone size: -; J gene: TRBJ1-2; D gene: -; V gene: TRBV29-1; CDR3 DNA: TGCAGCGTTGTAAGCAATGGCTACACCTTC; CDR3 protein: CSVVSNGYTF
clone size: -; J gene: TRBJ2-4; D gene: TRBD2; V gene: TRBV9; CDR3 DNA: TGTGCCAGCAGCGTAGGGCGGGAGGGCCAGGGTCAGTACTTC; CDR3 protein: CASSVGREGQGQYF
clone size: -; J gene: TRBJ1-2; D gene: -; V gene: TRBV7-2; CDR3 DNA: TGTGCCAGCAGCACCGACAGGAGCCGGAATGGCTACACCTTC; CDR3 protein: CASSTDRSRNGYTF
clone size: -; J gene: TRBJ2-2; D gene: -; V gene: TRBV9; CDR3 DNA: TGTGCCAGCAGCGTAAGGCTAGCCTCTACCGGGGAGCTGTTTTTT; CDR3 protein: CASSVRLASTGELFF
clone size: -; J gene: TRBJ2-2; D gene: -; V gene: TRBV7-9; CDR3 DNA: TGTGCCAGCAGCCATCGGGTGTCCGGGGAGCTGTTTTTT; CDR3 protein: CASSHRVSGELFF
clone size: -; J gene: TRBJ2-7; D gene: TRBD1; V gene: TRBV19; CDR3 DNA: TGTGCCAGTACCAAGGGACAGAACTCCTACGAGCAGTACTTC; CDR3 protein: CASTKGQNSYEQYF
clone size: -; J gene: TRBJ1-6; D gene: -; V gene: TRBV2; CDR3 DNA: TGTGCCAGCATACTAGGGAGAGAGTCACCCCTCCACTTT; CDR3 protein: CASILGRESPLHF
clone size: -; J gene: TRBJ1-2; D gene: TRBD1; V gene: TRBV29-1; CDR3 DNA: TGCAGCGTCGAGCATCTCCCAGGGGGCTATGGCTACACCTTC; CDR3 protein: CSVEHLPGGYGYTF
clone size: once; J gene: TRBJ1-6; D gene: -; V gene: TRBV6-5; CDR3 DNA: TGTGCCAGCAGGGGTACAGATCTCTCACCCCTCCACTTT; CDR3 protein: CASRGTDLSPLHF
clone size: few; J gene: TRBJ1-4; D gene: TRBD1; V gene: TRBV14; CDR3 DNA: TGTGCCAGCAGCCAAGATTTGGGGACAGTGACAACTAATGAAAAACTGTTTTTT; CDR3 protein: CASSQDLGTVTTNEKLFF
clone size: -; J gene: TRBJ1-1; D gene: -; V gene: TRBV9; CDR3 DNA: TGTGCCAGCAGCACCAGCGGGGGTCTGGGCACTGAAGCTTTCTTT; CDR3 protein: CASSTSGGLGTEAFF
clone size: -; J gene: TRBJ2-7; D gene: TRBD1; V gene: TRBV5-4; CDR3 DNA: TGTGCCAGCAGCGGGGGGACAGGGCTTTTCTACGAGCAGTACTTC; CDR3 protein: CASSGGTGLFYEQYF
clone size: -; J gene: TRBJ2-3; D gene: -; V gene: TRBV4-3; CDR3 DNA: TGCGCCAGCAGCCAAGAAGGAAGACCGACCGCGGGAGATACGCAGTATTTT; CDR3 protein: CASSQEGRPTAGDTQYF
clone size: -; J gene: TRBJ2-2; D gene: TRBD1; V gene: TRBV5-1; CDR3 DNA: TGCGCCAGCGTCCAAGGACAGGGTGTAAGGAACACCGGGGAGCTGTTTTTT; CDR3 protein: CASVQGQGVRNTGELFF
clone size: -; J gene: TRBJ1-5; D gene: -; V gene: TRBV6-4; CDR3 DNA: TGTGCCAGCAGTGACAGGGGATTCAATCAGCCCCAGCATTTT; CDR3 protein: CASSDRGFNQPQHF
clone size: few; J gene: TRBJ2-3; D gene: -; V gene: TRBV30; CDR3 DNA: TGTGCCTGGAGGGCGCGGGGTACGGGTACAGATACGCAGTATTTT; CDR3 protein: CAWRARGTGTDTQYF
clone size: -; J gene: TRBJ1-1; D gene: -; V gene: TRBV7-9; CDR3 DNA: TGTGCCAGCAGCCCTACCCTGGGGGGAACTGAAGCTTTCTTT; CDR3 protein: CASSPTLGGTEAFF
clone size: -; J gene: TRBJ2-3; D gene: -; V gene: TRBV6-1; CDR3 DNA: TGTGCCAGCAGTGAACTAAAACCCAGCACAGATACGCAGTATTTT; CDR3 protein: CASSELKPSTDTQYF
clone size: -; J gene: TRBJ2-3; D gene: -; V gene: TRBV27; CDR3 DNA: TGTGCCAGCAGTTTATCGAAAGGGAATGGGCGGGGGCACACGGATACGCAGTATTTT; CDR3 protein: CASSLSKGNGRGHTDTQYF
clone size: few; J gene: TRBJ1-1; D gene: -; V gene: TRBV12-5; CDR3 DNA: TGTGCTAGTGGTTTATCTCTCTCTCAGGGTGCCCTTCCTGAAGCTTTCTTT; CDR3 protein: CASGLSLSQGALPEAFF
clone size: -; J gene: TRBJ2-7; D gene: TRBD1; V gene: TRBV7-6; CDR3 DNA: TGTGCCAGCAGCTTAGGACAGGGGGCTGATCGCTACGAGCAGTACTTC; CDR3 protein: CASSLGQGADRYEQYF
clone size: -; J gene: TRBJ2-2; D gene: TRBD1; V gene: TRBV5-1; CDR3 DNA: TGCGCCAGCAGCCGCCCGGGACAGAGACTCACCGGGGAGCTGTTTTTT; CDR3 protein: CASSRPGQRLTGELFF
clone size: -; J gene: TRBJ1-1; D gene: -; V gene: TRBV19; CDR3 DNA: TGTGCCAGTTGTATTAGGGGAACTACCACTGAAGCTTTCTTT; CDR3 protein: CASCIRGTTTEAFF
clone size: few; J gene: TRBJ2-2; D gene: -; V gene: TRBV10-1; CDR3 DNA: TGCGCCAGAGAAGCAGAGGGTTCCCGGGAGCTGTTTTTT; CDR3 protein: CAREAEGSRELFF
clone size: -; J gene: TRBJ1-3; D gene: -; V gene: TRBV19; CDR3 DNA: TGTGCCAGTAGTATAGGGGAGACCGACTCTGGAAACACCATATATTTT; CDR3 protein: CASSIGETDSGNTIYF
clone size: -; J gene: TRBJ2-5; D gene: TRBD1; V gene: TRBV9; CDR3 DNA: TGTGCCAGCAGCGTAGCTGGGACAGGGCAAGAGACCCAGTACTTC; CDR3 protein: CASSVAGTGQETQYF
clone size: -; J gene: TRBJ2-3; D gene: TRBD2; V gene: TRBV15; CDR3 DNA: TGTGCCACCAGCAGGCGCGATGGACGGACTAGTACAGATACGCAGTATTTT; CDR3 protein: CATSRRDGRTSTDTQYF
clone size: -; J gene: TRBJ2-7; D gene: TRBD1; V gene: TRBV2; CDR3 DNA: TGTGCCAGCCTGCTCGACAGGGAATACGAGCAGTACTTC; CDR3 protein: CASLLDREYEQYF
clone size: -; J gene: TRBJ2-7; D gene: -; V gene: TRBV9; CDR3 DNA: TGTGCCAGCAGCGTTGCCCCGTCGGGCTACGAGCAGTACTTC; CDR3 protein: CASSVAPSGYEQYF
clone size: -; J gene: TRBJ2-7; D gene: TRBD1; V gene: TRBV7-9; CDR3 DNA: TGTTCCAGCAAGGCCGCCGGGACAGGGGGCTACGAGCAGTACTTC; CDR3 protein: CSSKAAGTGGYEQYF
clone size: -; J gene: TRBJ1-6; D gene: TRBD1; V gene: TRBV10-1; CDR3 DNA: TGCGCCAAACAGACAGGGCCTATGTTGAATGGTTATAATTCACCCCTCCACTTT; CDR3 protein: CAKQTGPMLNGYNSPLHF
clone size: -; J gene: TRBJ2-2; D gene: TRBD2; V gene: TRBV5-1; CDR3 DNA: TGCGCCAGCAGCCAGCCGGGACTAGGAACCGGGGAGCTGTTTTTT; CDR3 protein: CASSQPGLGTGELFF
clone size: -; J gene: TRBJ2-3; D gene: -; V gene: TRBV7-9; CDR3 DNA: TGTGCCAGCAGCTTCCGGGACTCACCCGCAGATACGCAGTATTTT; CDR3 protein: CASSFRDSPADTQYF